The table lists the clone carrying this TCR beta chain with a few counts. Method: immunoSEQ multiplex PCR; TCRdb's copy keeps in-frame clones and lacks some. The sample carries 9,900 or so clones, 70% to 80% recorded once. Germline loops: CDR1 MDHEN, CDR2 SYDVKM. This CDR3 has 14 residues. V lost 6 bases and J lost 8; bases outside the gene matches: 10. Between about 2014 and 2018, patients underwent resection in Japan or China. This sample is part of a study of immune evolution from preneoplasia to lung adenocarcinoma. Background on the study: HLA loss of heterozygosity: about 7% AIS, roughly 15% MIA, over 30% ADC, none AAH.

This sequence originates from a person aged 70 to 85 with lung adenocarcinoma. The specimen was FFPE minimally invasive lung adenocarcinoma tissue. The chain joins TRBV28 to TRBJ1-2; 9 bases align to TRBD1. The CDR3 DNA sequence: TGTGCCAGCAGGTCCCCGACAGGGGGTGGAGGCTACACCTTC. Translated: CASRSPTGGGGYTF.